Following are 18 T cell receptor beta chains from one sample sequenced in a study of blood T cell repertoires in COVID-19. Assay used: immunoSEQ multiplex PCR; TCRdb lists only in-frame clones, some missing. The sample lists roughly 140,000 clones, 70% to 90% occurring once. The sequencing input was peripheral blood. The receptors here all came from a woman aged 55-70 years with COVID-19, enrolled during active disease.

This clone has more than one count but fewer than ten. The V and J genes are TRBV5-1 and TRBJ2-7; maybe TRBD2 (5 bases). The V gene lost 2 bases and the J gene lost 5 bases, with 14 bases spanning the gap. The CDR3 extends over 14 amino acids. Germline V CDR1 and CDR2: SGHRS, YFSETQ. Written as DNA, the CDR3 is TGCGCCAGCAGCTTCGGACCCACCGGGGACGAGCAGTACTTC. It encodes CASSFGPTGDEQYF.

The chain's CDR3 is CASGLDRRGNQPQHF. The CDR3 DNA reads TGTGCCAGCGGATTGGACAGACGAGGCAATCAGCCCCAGCATTTT. The chain employs TRBV6-5 and TRBJ1-5, with TRBD1 as a possible D gene (6 bases). Germline V gene data show CDR1 as MNHEY and CDR2 as SVGAGI. Deletions cut 8 bases from V and 2 bases from J, with 16 bases between. The CDR3 covers 15 residues.

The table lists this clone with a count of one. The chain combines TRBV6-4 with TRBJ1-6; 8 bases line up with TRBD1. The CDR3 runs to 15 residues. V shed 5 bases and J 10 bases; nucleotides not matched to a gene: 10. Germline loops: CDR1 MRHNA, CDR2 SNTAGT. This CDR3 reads CASSSDRAPSSPLHF. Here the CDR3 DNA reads TGTGCCAGCAGTTCGGACAGGGCGCCATCGTCACCCCTCCACTTT.

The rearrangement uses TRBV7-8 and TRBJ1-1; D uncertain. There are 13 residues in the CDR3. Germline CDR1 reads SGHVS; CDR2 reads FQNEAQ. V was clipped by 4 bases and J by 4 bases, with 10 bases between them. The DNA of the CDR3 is TGTGCCAGCAGCTCCCTGGAGGGCACTGAAGCTTTCTTT. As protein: CASSSLEGTEAFF.

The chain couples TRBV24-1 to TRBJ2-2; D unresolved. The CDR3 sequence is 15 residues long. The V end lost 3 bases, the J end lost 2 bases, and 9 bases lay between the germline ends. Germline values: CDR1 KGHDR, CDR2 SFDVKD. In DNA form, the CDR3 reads TGTGCCACCAGTGATCCCCGCACAAACACCGGGGAGCTGTTTTTT. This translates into CATSDPRTNTGELFF.

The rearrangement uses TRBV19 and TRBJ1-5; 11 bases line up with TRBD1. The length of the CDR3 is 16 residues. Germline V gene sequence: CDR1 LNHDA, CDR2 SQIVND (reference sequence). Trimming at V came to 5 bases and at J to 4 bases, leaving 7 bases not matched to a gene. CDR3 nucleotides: TGTGCCAGTAGTCCCCGGGGACAGGGGGTGAATCAGCCCCAGCATTTT. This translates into CASSPRGQGVNQPQHF.

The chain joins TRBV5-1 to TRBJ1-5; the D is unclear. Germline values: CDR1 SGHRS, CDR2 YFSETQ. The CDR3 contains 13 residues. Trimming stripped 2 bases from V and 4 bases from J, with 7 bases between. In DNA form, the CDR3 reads TGCGCCAGCAGCTTAACAGCAAATCAGCCCCAGCATTTT. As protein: CASSLTANQPQHF.

CDR3 region: CASSWGRQGARNQPQHF. The DNA for the CDR3 is TGTGCCAGCAGTTGGGGTAGACAGGGGGCAAGGAATCAGCCCCAGCATTTT. The chain links TRBV5-6 to TRBJ1-5, with TRBD1 matching over 10 bases. Germline lookup yields CDR1 SGHDT and CDR2 YYEEEE. J lost 4 bases, V lost 5 bases, and 12 bases had no gene match. The CDR3 contains 17 residues.

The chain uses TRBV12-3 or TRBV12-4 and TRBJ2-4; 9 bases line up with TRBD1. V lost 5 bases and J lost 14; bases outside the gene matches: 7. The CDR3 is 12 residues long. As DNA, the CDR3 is TGTGCCAGCAGTGTACACAGGGGGCCCGAGTACTTC. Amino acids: CASSVHRGPEYF.

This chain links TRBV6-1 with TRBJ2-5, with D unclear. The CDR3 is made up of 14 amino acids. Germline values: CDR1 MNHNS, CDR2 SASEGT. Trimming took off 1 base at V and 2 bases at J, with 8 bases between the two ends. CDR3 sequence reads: CASSEGRRQETQYF. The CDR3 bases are TGTGCCAGCAGTGAAGGTCGGAGACAAGAGACCCAGTACTTC.

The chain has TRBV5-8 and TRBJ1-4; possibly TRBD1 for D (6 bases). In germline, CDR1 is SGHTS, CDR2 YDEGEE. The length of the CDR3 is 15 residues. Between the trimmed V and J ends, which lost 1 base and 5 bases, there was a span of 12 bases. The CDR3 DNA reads TGTGCCAGCAGCTTGCAGGGACAACCAAATGAAAAACTGTTTTTT. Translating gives CASSLQGQPNEKLFF. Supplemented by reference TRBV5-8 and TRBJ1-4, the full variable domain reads EAGVTQSPTHLIKTRGQQATLRCSPISGHTSVYWYQQALGLGLQFLLWYDEGEERNRGNFPPRFSGRQFPNYSSELNVNALELEDSALYLCASSLQGQPNEKLFFGSGTQLSVL.

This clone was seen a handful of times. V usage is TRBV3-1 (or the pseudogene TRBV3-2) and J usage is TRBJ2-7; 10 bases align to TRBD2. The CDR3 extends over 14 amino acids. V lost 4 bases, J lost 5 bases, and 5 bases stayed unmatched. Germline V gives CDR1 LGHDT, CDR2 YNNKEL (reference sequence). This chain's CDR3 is CASSPGLARNEQYF. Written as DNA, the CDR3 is TGTGCCAGCAGCCCGGGACTAGCGAGGAACGAGCAGTACTTC.

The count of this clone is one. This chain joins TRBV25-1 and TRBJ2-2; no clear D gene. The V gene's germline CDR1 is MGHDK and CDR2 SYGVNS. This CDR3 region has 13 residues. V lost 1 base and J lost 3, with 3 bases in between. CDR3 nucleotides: TGTGCCAGCAGTGAATTATACACCGGGGAGCTGTTTTTT. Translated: CASSELYTGELFF. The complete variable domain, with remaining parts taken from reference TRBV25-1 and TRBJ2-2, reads EADIYQTPRYLVIGTGKKITLECSQTMGHDKMYWYQQDPGMELHLIHYSYGVNSTEKGDLSSESTVSRIRTEHFPLTLESARPSHTSQYLCASSELYTGELFFGEGSRLTVL.

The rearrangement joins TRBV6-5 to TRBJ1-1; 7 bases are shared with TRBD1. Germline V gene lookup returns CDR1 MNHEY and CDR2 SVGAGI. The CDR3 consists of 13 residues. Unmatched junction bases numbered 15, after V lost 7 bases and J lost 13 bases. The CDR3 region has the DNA TGTGCCAGCAAAGAGGGGGCAAGTTCCCGCGATTTCTTT. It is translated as CASKEGASSRDFF.

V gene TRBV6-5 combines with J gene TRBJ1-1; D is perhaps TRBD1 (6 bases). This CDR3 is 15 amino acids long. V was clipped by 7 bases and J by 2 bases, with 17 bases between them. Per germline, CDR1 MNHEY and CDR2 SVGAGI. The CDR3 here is CASIGDRLANTEAFF. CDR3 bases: TGTGCCAGCATCGGCGACAGGCTAGCCAACACTGAAGCTTTCTTT.

In nucleotides, the CDR3 is TGTGCCAGCAGTCCCCGACAGAATGAGCAGTTCTTC. Translation: CASSPRQNEQFF. The rearrangement links TRBV7-3 to TRBJ2-1; a weak D match, TRBD1 (5 bases). The CDR3 totals 12 residues. The germline V and J ends were trimmed by 6 bases and 7 bases, with 10 bases remaining between them. Germline CDR1 SGHTA, CDR2 FQGTGA.

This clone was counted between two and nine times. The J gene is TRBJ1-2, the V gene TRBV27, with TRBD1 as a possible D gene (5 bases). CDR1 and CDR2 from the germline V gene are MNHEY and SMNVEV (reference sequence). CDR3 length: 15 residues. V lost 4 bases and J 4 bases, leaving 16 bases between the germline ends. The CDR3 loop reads CASSSVQGWGYGYTF. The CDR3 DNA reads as TGTGCCAGCAGTTCAGTGCAGGGTTGGGGCTATGGCTACACCTTC.

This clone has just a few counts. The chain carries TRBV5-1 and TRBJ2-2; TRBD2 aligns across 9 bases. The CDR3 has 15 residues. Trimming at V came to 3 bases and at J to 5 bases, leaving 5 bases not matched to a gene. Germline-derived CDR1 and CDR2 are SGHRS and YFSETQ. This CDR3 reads CASSSAAGGTGELFF. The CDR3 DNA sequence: TGCGCCAGCAGCTCCGCCGCGGGGGGGACCGGGGAGCTGTTTTTT.